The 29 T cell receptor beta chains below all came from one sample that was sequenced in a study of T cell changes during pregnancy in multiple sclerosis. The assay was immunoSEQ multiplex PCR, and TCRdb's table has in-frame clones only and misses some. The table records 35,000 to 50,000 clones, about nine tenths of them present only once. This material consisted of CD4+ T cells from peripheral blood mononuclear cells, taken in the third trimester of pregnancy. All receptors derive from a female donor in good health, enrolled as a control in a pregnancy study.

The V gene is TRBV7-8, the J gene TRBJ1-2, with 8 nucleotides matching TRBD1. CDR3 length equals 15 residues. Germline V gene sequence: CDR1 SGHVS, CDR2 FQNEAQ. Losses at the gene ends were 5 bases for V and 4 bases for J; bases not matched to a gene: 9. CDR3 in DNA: TGTGCCAGCAGCAGGACAGGGCGAGGTGGCTATGGCTACACCTTC. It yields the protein CASSRTGRGGYGYTF.

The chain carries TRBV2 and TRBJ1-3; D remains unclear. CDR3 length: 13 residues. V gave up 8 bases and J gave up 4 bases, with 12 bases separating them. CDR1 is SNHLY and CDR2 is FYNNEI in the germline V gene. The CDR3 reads CASRGDGGNTIYF. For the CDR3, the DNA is TGTGCCAGCCGGGGAGACGGGGGAAACACCATATATTTT.

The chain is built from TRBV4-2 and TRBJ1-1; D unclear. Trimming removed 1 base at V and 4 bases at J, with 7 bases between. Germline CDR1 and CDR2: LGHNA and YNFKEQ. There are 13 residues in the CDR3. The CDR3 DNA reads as TGTGCCAGCAGCCAAGGTGCGGGCACTGAAGCTTTCTTT. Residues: CASSQGAGTEAFF.

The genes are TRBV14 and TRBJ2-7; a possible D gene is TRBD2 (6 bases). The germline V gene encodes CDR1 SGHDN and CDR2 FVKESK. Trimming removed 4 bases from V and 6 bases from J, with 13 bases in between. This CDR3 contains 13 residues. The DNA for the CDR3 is TGTGCCAGCAGCCCGAAGGAGGGGTTCGAGCAGTACTTC. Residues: CASSPKEGFEQYF.

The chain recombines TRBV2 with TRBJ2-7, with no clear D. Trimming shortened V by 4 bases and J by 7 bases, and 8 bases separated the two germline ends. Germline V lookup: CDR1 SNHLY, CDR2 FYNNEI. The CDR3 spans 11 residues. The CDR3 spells CASSGAGEQYF. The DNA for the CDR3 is TGTGCCAGCAGTGGCGCCGGGGAGCAGTACTTC.

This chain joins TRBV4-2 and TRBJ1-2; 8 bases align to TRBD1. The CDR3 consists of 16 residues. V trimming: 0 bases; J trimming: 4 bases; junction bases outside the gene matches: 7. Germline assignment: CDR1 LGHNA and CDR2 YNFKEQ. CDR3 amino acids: CASSQDKQGGFYGYTF. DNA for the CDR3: TGTGCCAGCAGCCAAGATAAACAGGGGGGGTTCTATGGCTACACCTTC.

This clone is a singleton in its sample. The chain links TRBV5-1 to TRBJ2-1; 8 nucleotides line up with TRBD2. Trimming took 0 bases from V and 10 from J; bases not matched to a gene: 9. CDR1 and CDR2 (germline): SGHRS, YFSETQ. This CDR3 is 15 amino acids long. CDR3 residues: CASSLVPSGGAEQFF. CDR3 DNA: TGCGCCAGCAGCTTGGTGCCCAGCGGGGGAGCGGAGCAGTTCTTC.

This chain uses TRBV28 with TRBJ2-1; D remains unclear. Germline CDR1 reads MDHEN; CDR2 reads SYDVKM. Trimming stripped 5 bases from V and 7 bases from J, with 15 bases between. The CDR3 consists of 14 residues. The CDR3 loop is CASSPPATRNEQFF. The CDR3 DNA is TGTGCCAGCAGTCCCCCCGCTACGCGGAATGAGCAGTTCTTC.

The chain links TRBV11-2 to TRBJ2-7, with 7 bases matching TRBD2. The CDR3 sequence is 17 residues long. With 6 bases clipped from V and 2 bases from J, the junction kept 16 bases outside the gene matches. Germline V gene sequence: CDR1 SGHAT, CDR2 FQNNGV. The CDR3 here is CASSPRVGRELTYEQYF. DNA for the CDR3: TGTGCCAGCAGTCCGAGGGTGGGGCGGGAGTTGACCTACGAGCAGTACTTC.

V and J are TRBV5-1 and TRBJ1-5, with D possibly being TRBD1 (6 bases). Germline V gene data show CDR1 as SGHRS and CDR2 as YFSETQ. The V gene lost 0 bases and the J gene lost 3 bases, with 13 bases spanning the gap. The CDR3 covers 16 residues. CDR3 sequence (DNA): TGCGCCAGCAGCTTGGATACAGGGAATCCCAATCAGCCCCAGCATTTT. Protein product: CASSLDTGNPNQPQHF. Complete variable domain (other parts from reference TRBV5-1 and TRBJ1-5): KAGVTQTPRYLIKTRGQQVTLSCSPISGHRSVSWYQQTPGQGLQFLFEYFSETQRNKGNFPGRFSGRQFSNSRSEMNVSTLELGDSALYLCASSLDTGNPNQPQHFGDGTRLSIL.

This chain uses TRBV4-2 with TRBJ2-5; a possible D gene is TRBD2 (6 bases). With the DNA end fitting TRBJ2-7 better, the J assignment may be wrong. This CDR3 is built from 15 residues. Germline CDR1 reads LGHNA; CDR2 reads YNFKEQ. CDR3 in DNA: TGTGCCAGCAGACTTACCAACGGAGGGCTCTACGAGCAGTACTTC. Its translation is CASRLTNGGLYEQYF.

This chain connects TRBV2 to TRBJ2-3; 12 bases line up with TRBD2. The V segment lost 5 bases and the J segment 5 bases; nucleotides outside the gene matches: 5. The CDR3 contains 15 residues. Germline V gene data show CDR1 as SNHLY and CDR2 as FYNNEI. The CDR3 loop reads CASSLAGGPRDTQYF. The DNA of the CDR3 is TGTGCCAGCAGTCTAGCGGGAGGGCCCAGAGATACGCAGTATTTT. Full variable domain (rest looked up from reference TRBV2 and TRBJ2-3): EPEVTQTPSHQVTQMGQEVILRCVPISNHLYFYWYRQILGQKVEFLVSFYNNEISEKSEIFDDQFSVERPDGSNFTLKIRSTKLEDSAMYFCASSLAGGPRDTQYFGPGTRLTVL.

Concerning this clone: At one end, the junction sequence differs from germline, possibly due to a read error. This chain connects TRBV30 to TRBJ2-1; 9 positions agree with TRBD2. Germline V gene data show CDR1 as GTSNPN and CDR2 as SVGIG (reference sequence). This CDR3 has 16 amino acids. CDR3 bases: TGTACCTGGAGTGTACGGGCTAGCGGGACCTGGAAGGTGCAGTTCTTC. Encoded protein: CTWSVRASGTWKVQFF.

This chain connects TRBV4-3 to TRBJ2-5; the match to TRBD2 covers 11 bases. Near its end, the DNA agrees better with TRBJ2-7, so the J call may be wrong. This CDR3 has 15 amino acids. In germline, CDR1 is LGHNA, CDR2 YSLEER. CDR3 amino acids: CASSQVGLAGYEQYF. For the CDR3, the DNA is TGCGCCAGCAGCCAAGTCGGACTAGCGGGCTACGAGCAGTACTTC.

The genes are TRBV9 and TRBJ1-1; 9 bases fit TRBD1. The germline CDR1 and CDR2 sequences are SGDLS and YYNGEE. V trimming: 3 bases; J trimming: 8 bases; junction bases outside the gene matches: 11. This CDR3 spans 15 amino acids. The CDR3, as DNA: TGTGCCAGCAGCGGACAGGGGGGCAGCACTCGGGAAGCTTTCTTT. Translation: CASSGQGGSTREAFF.

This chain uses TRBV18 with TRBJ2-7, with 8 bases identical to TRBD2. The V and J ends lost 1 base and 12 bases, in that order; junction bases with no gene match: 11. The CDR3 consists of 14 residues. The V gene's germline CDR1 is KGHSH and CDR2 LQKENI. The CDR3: CASSPRAGGLNWYF. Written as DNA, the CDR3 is TGTGCCAGCTCACCACGGGCGGGAGGATTGAATTGGTACTTC.

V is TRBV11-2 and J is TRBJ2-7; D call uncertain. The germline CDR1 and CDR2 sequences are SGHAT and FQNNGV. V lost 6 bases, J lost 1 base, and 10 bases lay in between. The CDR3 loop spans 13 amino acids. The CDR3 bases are TGTGCCAGCAGGGCCCTCGTGTCCTACGAGCAGTACTTC. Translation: CASRALVSYEQYF.

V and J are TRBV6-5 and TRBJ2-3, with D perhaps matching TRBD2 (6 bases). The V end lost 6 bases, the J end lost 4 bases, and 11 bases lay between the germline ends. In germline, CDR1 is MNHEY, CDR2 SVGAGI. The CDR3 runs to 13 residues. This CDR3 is CASRGLLADTQYF. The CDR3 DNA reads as TGTGCCAGCAGAGGACTATTAGCAGATACGCAGTATTTT.

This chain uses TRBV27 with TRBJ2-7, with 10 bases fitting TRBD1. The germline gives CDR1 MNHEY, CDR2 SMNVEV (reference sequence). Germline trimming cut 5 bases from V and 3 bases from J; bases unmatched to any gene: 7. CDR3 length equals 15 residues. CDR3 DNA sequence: TGTGCCAGCAGTACCCGGGACAGGGGCAGCTACGAGCAGTACTTC. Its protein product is CASSTRDRGSYEQYF.

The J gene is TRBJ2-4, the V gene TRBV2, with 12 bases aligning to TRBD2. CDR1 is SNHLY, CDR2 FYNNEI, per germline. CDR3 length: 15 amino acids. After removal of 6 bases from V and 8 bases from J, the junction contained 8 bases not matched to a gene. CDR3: CASRLAGGSLYIQYF. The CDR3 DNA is TGTGCCAGCAGACTAGCGGGAGGCTCCCTGTACATTCAGTACTTC.

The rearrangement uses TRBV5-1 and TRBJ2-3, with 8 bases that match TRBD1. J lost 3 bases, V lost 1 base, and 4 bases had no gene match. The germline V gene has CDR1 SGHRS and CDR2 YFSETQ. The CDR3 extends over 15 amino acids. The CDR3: CASSLSDRETDTQYF. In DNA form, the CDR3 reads TGCGCCAGCAGCTTGTCGGACAGGGAAACAGATACGCAGTATTTT.

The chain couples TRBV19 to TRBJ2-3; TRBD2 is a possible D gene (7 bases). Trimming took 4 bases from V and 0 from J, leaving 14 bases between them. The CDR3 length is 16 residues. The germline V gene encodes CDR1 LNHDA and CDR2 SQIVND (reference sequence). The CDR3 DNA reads TGTGCCAGTAGTACCATTTCGGGGGGCAGCACAGATACGCAGTATTTT. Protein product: CASSTISGGSTDTQYF.

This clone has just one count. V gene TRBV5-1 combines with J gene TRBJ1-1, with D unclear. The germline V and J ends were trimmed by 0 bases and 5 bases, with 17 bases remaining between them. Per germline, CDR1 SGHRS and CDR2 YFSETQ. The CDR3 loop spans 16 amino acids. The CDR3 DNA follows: TGCGCCAGCAGCTTGGGAATCGGTTGGGGAGGTACTGAAGCTTTCTTT. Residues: CASSLGIGWGGTEAFF.

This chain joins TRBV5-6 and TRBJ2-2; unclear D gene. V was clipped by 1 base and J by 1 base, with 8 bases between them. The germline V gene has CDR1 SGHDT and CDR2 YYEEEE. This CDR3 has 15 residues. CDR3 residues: CASSLLRLNTGELFF. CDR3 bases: TGTGCCAGCAGCTTGTTGCGCCTGAACACCGGGGAGCTGTTTTTT.

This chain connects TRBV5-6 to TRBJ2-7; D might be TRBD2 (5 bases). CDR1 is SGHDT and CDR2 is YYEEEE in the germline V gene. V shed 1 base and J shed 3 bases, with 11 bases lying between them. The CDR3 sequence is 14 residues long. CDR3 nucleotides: TGTGCCAGCAGCTTGCGAGAGGGTCGCTACGAGCAGTACTTC. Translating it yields CASSLREGRYEQYF.

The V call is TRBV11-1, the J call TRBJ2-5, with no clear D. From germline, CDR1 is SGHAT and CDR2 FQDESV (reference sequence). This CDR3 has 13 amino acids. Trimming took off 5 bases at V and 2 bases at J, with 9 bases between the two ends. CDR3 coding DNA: TGTGCCAGCAGCCCCCCCGGGCAAGAGACCCAGTACTTC. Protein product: CASSPPGQETQYF.

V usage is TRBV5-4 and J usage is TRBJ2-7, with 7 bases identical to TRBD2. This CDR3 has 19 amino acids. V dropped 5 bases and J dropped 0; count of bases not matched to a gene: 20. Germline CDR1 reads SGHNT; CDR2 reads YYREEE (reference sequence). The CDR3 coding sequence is TGTGCCAGCAGTCCAACCTCCGGGGGGAAGATACTGGTCTCCTACGAGCAGTACTTC. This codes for CASSPTSGGKILVSYEQYF.

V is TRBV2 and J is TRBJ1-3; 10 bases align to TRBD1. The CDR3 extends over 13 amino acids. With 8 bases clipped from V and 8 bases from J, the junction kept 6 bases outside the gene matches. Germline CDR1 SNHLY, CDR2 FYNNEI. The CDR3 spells CASPIGTGDTIYF. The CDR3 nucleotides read TGTGCCAGCCCGATTGGGACAGGGGACACCATATATTTT.

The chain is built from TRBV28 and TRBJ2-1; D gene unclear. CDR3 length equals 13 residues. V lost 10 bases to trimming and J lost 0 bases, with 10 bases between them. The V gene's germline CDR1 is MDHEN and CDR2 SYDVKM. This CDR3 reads CAIPSSSYNEQFF. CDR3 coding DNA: TGTGCCATTCCTTCGAGCTCCTACAATGAGCAGTTCTTC.